This T cell receptor (beta chain) is from a study of T-cell reconstitution after alpha-beta-depleted transplantation in children. The study's findings and limits: At one year after transplant, newly produced T cells mostly accounted for T-cell counts and diversity. About two months after transplant, alpha-beta T cells reportedly came from several hundred expanded graft clones. Some patients' high day-60 TCRbeta diversity was traced to surviving recipient T cells and thymic progenitors.

Unique molecular identifiers were used in preparing the TCRbeta library. TCRdb re-analysed the PCR reads in MiXCR, keeping a single row per CDR3 protein. The table lists just under 350,000 distinct CDR3 sequences, roughly 15% of them singletons, with about 41% in the top ten. Trimming removed 2 bases at V and 4 bases at J, with 19 bases between. This CDR3 spans 17 amino acids. This clonotype was counted many times. Its antigen remains unidentified. The input for sequencing was PBMCs, mostly from graft donor cells, taken 360 days after TCRalphabeta/CD19-depleted stem cell transplant. The chain uses TRBV12-3 or TRBV12-4 and TRBJ2-3; D is possibly TRBD1 (6 bases). The TCR was taken from a male patient aged 2-10 years who had a stem cell transplant for acute lymphoblastic leukemia, so the T cells may come from the graft donor. CDR3 amino acids: CASSLIYGRTASDTQYF. CDR3 DNA sequence: TGTGCCAGCAGTTTAATATACGGTCGGACAGCCTCAGATACGCAGTATTTT.